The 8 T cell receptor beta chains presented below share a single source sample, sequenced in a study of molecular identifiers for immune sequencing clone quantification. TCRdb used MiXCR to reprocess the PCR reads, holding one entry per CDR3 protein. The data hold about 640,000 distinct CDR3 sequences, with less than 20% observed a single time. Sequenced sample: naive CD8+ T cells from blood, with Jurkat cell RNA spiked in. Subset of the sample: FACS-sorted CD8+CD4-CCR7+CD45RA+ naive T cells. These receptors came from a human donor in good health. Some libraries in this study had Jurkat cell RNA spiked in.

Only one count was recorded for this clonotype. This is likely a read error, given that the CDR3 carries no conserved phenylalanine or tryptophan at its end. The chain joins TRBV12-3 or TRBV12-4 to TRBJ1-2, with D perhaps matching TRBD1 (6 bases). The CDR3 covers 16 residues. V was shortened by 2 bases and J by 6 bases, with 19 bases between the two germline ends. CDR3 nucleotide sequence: TGTGCCAGCAGTTTATTCAGGGGCGCCGACGTTCATGGCTACACCCTC. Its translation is CASSLFRGADVHGYTL.

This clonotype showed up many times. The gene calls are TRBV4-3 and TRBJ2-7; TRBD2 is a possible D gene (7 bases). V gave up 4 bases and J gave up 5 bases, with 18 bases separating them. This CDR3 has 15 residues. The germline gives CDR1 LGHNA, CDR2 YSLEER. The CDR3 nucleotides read TGCGCCAGCAGCCCTAACTACAGGGAGGGGGACGAGCAGTACTTC. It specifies CASSPNYREGDEQYF.

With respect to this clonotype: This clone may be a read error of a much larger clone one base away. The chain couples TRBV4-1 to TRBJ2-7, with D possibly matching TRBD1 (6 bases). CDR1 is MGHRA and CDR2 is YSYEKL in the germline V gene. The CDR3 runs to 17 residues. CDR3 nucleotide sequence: TGCGCCAGCAGCCAAGAAGTCCAACTACAGGGTTCCTACGGGCAGTACTTC. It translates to CASSQEVQLQGSYGQYF.

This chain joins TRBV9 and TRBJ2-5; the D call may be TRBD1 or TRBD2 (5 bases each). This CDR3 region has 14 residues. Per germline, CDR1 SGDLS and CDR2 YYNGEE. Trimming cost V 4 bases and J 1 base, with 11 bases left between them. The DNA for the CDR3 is TGTGCCAGCAGCCCACGGGGCAGCCAAGAGACCCAGTACTTC. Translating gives CASSPRGSQETQYF.

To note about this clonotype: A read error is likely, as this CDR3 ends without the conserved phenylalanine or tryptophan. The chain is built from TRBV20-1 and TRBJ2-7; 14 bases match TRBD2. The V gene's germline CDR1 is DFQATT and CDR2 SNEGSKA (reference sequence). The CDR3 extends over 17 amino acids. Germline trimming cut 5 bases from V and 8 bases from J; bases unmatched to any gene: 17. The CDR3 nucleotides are TGCAGTGCTTTGGGACTAGCGGGAGTAGGTGTAAAGAACAAGCAGTACCTC. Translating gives CSALGLAGVGVKNKQYL.

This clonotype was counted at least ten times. CDR3 DNA sequence: TGCAGTGCTAGTGAATTGGGAGGGGTCGAGCAGTACTTC. Translation gives CSASELGGVEQYF. The chain uses TRBV20-1 and TRBJ2-7; 7 bases agree with TRBD2. J gave up 6 bases and V 3 bases, and 8 bases lay outside the gene matches. The CDR3 length is 13 residues. CDR1 and CDR2 (germline): DFQATT, SNEGSKA (reference sequence).

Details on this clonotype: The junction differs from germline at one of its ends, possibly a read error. CDR3 DNA sequence: TGTGCCGGCAGCTTGATAGCGTACCCCGGGACCCAGTACTTC. Translating gives CAGSLIAYPGTQYF. The chain joins TRBV5-6 to TRBJ2-5, with D possibly being TRBD2 (5 bases). CDR1 and CDR2 (germline): SGHDT, YYEEEE. The CDR3 spans 14 residues. The variable domain in full, with the rest retrieved from reference TRBV5-6 and TRBJ2-5, is DAGVTQSPTHLIKTRGQQVTLRCSPKSGHDTVSWYQQALGQGPQFIFQYYEEEERQRGNFPDRFSGHQFPNYSSELNVNALLLGDSALYLCAGSLIAYPGTQYFGPGTRLLVL.

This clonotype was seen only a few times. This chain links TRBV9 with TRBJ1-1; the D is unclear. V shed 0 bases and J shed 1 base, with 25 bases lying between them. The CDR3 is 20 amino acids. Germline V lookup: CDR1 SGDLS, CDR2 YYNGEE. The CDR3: CASSVARTAGLPGENTEAFF. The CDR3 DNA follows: TGTGCCAGCAGCGTAGCTCGGACCGCCGGGCTACCCGGAGAGAACACTGAAGCTTTCTTT.